This is a list of T cell receptor beta chains from one sample in a study of CD8 T cells in Susac syndrome. TCRdb processed the immunoSEQ multiplex PCR reads anew with MiXCR; each CDR3 protein has one entry. The table has approximately 120,000 distinct CDR3 sequences, over 90% seen once. Sequencing was done on a sample of CD8+ T cells from PBMCs. The source is a human donor with multiple sclerosis. Each CDR3 is given with its conserved first and last residue. Each record gives: CDR3 DNA, CDR3 protein, J gene, D gene, V gene, CDR3 length, clone size. D genes are given only for firm matches. Not every row has a clone size; where given, it reads once, few, many or a size class.

TGTGCCAGCAGCTTAATAGCGGATTCTAGCACAGATACGCAGTATTTT	CASSLIADSSTDTQYF	TRBJ2-3	-	TRBV5-6	16	-
TGCGCCAGCAGGGGGCAAGGTGAGCAGTTCTTC	CASRGQGEQFF	TRBJ2-1	-	TRBV5-1	11	-
TGTGCCAGCAGCGAGACAAACACCGGGGAGCTGTTTTTT	CASSETNTGELFF	TRBJ2-2	-	TRBV9	13	-
TGCGCCAGCAGCTCAGGGGTTGGTGAAAAACTGTTTTTT	CASSSGVGEKLFF	TRBJ1-4	-	TRBV4-1	13	-
TGTGCCAGCAGCTATGGCGAGGAGGCGGGATCACCCCTCCACTTT	CASSYGEEAGSPLHF	TRBJ1-6	-	TRBV5-4	15	once
TGTGCCAGCAGTTTTGCCAATCAAGGGAAGGAGACCCAGTACTTC	CASSFANQGKETQYF	TRBJ2-5	-	TRBV12-3/TRBV12-4	15	-
TGTGCCAGCGGGCCAGGGGGCACTGAAGCTTTCTTT	CASGPGGTEAFF	TRBJ1-1	TRBD1	TRBV27	12	-
TGTGCCAGCAGCCCCAGACAGGGCGGCGGGTACACCTTC	CASSPRQGGGYTF	TRBJ1-2	TRBD1	TRBV9	13	-
TGTGCCAGCATCCCGCGGGCTTATGGGGCTGGCTACACCTTC	CASIPRAYGAGYTF	TRBJ1-2	-	TRBV6-5	14	-
TGTGCCAGCAGCTCAACACGGGGGCTTCAGTACTTC	CASSSTRGLQYF	TRBJ2-4	-	TRBV27	12	-
TGTGCCAGCAGTTACCTCGGGAAATGGAGAGAGACCCAGTACTTC	CASSYLGKWRETQYF	TRBJ2-5	-	TRBV6-2/TRBV6-3	15	once
TGTGCCAGCAGGAAACGTGGGGGAAGGGGCACAGATACGCAGTATTTT	CASRKRGGRGTDTQYF	TRBJ2-3	-	TRBV12-3/TRBV12-4	16	-
TGTGCCAGTAGTATCCGAGGATTAGATGAAAAACTGTTTTTT	CASSIRGLDEKLFF	TRBJ1-4	-	TRBV19	14	once
TGCGCCAGCAGCGCGTCTCCGCAAGAGACCCAGTACTTC	CASSASPQETQYF	TRBJ2-5	-	TRBV5-1	13	-
TGCAGTGCTAGACGGGAGAACAGGGGGTTTCTCACCTTC	CSARRENRGFLTF	TRBJ1-2	TRBD1	TRBV20-1	13	-
TGTGCCAGCAGCCCCACTAGCGACACCGGGGAGCTGTTTTTT	CASSPTSDTGELFF	TRBJ2-2	TRBD2	TRBV6-2/TRBV6-3	14	-
TGTGCCAGCAGCTTACAGAGCCCTGATGATACGCAGTATTTT	CASSLQSPDDTQYF	TRBJ2-3	-	TRBV5-4	14	-
TGCGCCAGCAGTGAGAGTAGCTCCTACAATGAGCAGTTCTTC	CASSESSSYNEQFF	TRBJ2-1	-	TRBV10-2	14	-
TGCGCCAGCAGCCAGACACCCGGGTCCTCCTACGAGCAGTACTTC	CASSQTPGSSYEQYF	TRBJ2-7	-	TRBV4-1	15	-
TGCAGCGTTGAACCACAGGGCGCCGACCGCTATGGCTACACCTTC	CSVEPQGADRYGYTF	TRBJ1-2	-	TRBV29-1	15	-
TGTGCCAGCTCACTCCGGGACCCCGAATCCACCGGGGAGCTGTTTTTT	CASSLRDPESTGELFF	TRBJ2-2	-	TRBV18	16	-
TGTGCCAGCGCTCTAGCGGGGGCCACCTACGAGCAGTACTTC	CASALAGATYEQYF	TRBJ2-7	TRBD2	TRBV12-3/TRBV12-4	14	-
TGTGCCAGCAGCCCACAGGATAGCAATCAGCCCCAGCATTTT	CASSPQDSNQPQHF	TRBJ1-5	-	TRBV7-6	14	-
TGTGCCAGCAGCTACAGGGGTCTGGCTGAAGCTTTCTTT	CASSYRGLAEAFF	TRBJ1-1	TRBD1	TRBV7-9	13	-
TGTGCCAGCAGCTTATTCGGCGTCCCCGGGGAGACCCAGTACTTC	CASSLFGVPGETQYF	TRBJ2-5	-	TRBV7-3	15	-
TGTGCCAGCAGCGACAGGGGAACCACCGGGGAGCTGTTTTTT	CASSDRGTTGELFF	TRBJ2-2	TRBD1	TRBV9	14	-
TGTGCCAGCAGTCTACTAGCGGGAGCCTACAATACGCAGTATTTT	CASSLLAGAYNTQYF	TRBJ2-3	TRBD2	TRBV27	15	once
TGTGCCAGCAGTTCCGGCGAGGGCTATGGCTACACCTTC	CASSSGEGYGYTF	TRBJ1-2	-	TRBV27	13	-
TGTGCCAGCAGTTTGGTTGGGCGCTACTACGAGCAGTACTTC	CASSLVGRYYEQYF	TRBJ2-7	-	TRBV27	14	once
TGTGCCAGCAGCTTACAGATCTACGAGCAGTACTTC	CASSLQIYEQYF	TRBJ2-7	-	TRBV13	12	once
TGTGCCAGCAGTCCCGGCCCCGGGAGGATGTTTTTT	CASSPGPGRMFF	TRBJ2-2	TRBD2	TRBV27	12	-